The entry that follows covers one T cell receptor (beta chain) sequence. TCRdb re-called the PCR reads with MiXCR, one entry per CDR3 protein. Counted here are hundreds of thousands of distinct CDR3 sequences, around 25% occurring once; the ten biggest clones make up about 0.8%. V lost 5 bases and J lost 0; bases outside the gene matches: 9. This CDR3 region has 17 residues. The germline CDR1 and CDR2 sequences are PRHDT and FYEKMQ (reference sequence). RNA fractions of 10%, 30% or 50% and 20,000 to 1,000,000 sorted cells were the source of naive CD8 libraries. Naive CD8 T cells were picked out by sorting for CD8+CD4-CCR7+CD45RA+. The entry originates in a study of molecular identifiers for immune sequencing clone quantification.

The specimen was naive CD8+ T cells from blood, with Jurkat cell RNA spiked in. The subset was: FACS-sorted CD8+CD4-CCR7+CD45RA+ naive T cells. This chain links TRBV13 with TRBJ2-3; 9 bases align to TRBD2. This receptor was obtained from a human donor in good health. Some libraries in this study had Jurkat cell RNA spiked in. CDR3 loop: CASSPRLAADSTDTQYF. The CDR3 DNA follows: TGTGCCAGCAGCCCAAGACTAGCGGCGGATAGCACAGATACGCAGTATTTT.